The subject of this entry is one T cell receptor (beta chain). This entry comes from a study of control samples from healthy donors and cancer patients. With 0 bases removed from V and 8 bases from J, the gap between germline ends came to 4 bases. CDR1 and CDR2 (germline): DFQATT, SNEGSKA (reference sequence). The CDR3 runs 10 residues. Sequenced by immunoSEQ multiplex PCR; TCRdb stores in-frame clones only, minus some. The data show tens of thousands of clones, with 84% seen just once and approximately 16% held by the top ten. The sequencing input was blood. The TCR originated in a man in his fifties in good health. The chain recombines TRBV20-1 with TRBJ1-2; D is unresolved. The CDR3 spells CSARELGYTF. CDR3 coding DNA: TGCAGTGCTAGAGAGCTAGGCTACACCTTC.